The 12 T cell receptor beta chains given below trace back to one sample, sequenced in a study of blood T cell repertoires in COVID-19. Libraries were prepared by immunoSEQ multiplex PCR; TCRdb keeps only in-frame clonotypes and omits some of them. The table has hundreds of thousands of clones, roughly 90% seen once. What was sequenced was PBMCs or T cells enriched from blood (not recorded which). The source of these receptors is a woman aged 18-29 years with acute COVID-19.

J is TRBJ2-3 and V is TRBV7-3; D is ambiguous. Trimming left V 2 bases short and J 2 bases short, with 5 bases between. In germline, CDR1 is SGHTA, CDR2 FQGTGA. The CDR3 covers 13 residues. CDR3: CASSLYFTDTQYF. CDR3 sequence (DNA): TGTGCCAGCAGCTTATATTTCACAGATACGCAGTATTTT.

This chain links TRBV3-1 (or the pseudogene TRBV3-2) with TRBJ2-7, with TRBD2 matching 8 bases. CDR1 is LGHDT, CDR2 YNNKEL, per germline (reference sequence). V shed 2 bases and J 1 base; nucleotides not matched to a gene: 13. The CDR3 contains 18 residues. The CDR3 loop reads CASSQSGSGRPFSYEQYF. The DNA of the CDR3 is TGTGCCAGCAGCCAAAGCGGGAGCGGGAGACCCTTTTCCTACGAGCAGTACTTC.

The chain uses TRBV6-5 and TRBJ2-2; 9 positions match TRBD2. The CDR3 runs to 15 residues. With V trimmed by 6 bases and J by 5 bases, 7 bases remained unmatched. CDR1 is MNHEY and CDR2 is SVGAGI in the germline V gene. The CDR3 DNA reads TGTGCCAGCAGCGTCGTGCGGGGGGGTACCGGGGAGCTGTTTTTT. Protein sequence: CASSVVRGGTGELFF.

The chain joins TRBV10-2 to TRBJ2-1; D is perhaps TRBD2 (6 bases). Trimming removed 3 bases from V and 3 bases from J, with 12 bases in between. The CDR3 runs 15 residues. CDR1 is WSHSY and CDR2 is SAAADI in the germline V gene. The CDR3 is CASSELAAFYNEQFF. For the CDR3, the DNA is TGCGCCAGCAGTGAACTAGCCGCCTTCTACAATGAGCAGTTCTTC.

The chain carries TRBV2 and TRBJ2-1, with 10 bases aligning to TRBD2. The CDR3 contains 15 residues. The germline CDR1 and CDR2 sequences are SNHLY and FYNNEI. Losses at the gene ends were 8 bases for V and 8 bases for J; bases not matched to a gene: 12. Written as DNA, the CDR3 is TGTGCCAGCGGCGTCCGCCTAGCGGGAGAGTATGAGCAGTTCTTC. Its protein product is CASGVRLAGEYEQFF.

J is TRBJ1-4 and V is TRBV28; D gene ambiguous. CDR3 length equals 13 residues. V was pared by 7 bases and J by 5 bases, with 11 bases between. Germline CDR1 and CDR2: MDHEN and SYDVKM. In DNA form, the CDR3 reads TGTGCCAGCACCTCGGTCCTAAATGAAAAACTGTTTTTT. This sequence encodes CASTSVLNEKLFF.

This clone was seen a single time. This sample includes further DNA sequences coding for the same CDR3. The CDR3 DNA follows: TGCAGCGTTGAACAGGGAGGCACTGAAGCTTTCTTT. Translation: CSVEQGGTEAFF. The chain links TRBV29-1 to TRBJ1-1; tentatively, D is TRBD1 (5 bases). The CDR3 sequence is 12 residues long. V was cut by 2 bases and J by 4 bases, with 8 bases left in between. The germline V gene encodes CDR1 SQVTM and CDR2 ANQGSEA.

The chain is built from TRBV5-6 and TRBJ2-7, with a tentative D call TRBD2 (5 bases). Germline CDR1 reads SGHDT; CDR2 reads YYEEEE. The V end was cut by 0 bases, the J end by 7 bases, with 8 bases between. The length of the CDR3 is 12 residues. CDR3 nucleotides: TGTGCCAGCAGCTTGGGGGCGGGTGAGCAGTACTTC. Translating gives CASSLGAGEQYF. The variable domain in full, completed from reference TRBV5-6 and TRBJ2-7, reads DAGVTQSPTHLIKTRGQQVTLRCSPKSGHDTVSWYQQALGQGPQFIFQYYEEEERQRGNFPDRFSGHQFPNYSSELNVNALLLGDSALYLCASSLGAGEQYFGPGTRLTVT.

The rearrangement uses TRBV27 and TRBJ1-1; D is perhaps TRBD1 (6 bases). CDR1 is MNHEY, CDR2 SMNVEV, per germline (reference sequence). V was pared by 0 bases and J by 6 bases, with 11 bases between. This CDR3 region has 14 residues. CDR3 region: CASSLSGGGPEAFF. The CDR3 bases are TGTGCCAGCAGTTTATCGGGGGGGGGCCCTGAAGCTTTCTTT.

The V gene is TRBV7-2, the J gene TRBJ1-1; the D is unclear. Germline CDR1 reads SGHTA; CDR2 reads FQGNSA. V lost 5 bases to trimming and J lost 1 base, with 11 bases between them. The CDR3 loop spans 14 amino acids. The CDR3 DNA reads as TGTGCCAGCAGCCCACAGAACAAGAACACTGAAGCTTTCTTT. It translates to CASSPQNKNTEAFF.

The gene calls are TRBV27 and TRBJ1-5; 8 bases are a match to TRBD1. The CDR3 totals 15 residues. In germline, CDR1 is MNHEY, CDR2 SMNVEV (reference sequence). J was trimmed by 3 bases and V by 0 bases; bases with no gene match: 1. This chain's CDR3 is CASSLSTGANQPQHF. The CDR3 coding sequence is TGTGCCAGCAGTTTATCGACAGGGGCCAATCAGCCCCAGCATTTT.

The chain combines TRBV5-1 with TRBJ1-2; TRBD1 might be the D (6 bases). V was cut by 4 bases and J by 2 bases, with 15 bases left in between. This CDR3 spans 15 amino acids. Germline CDR1 and CDR2: SGHRS and YFSETQ. This CDR3 is CASSTAGAQNYGYTF. CDR3 DNA: TGCGCCAGCAGCACAGCAGGGGCGCAGAACTATGGCTACACCTTC.